This T cell receptor (beta chain) was identified in a study of blood T cell repertoires in COVID-19. About the study: COVID-19 samples from acute and convalescent phases originated in the United States, Italy and Spain. From T cells, B-cell-depleted T cells, or PBMCs came the material, which was cDNA or gDNA.

J was trimmed by 3 bases and V by 5 bases; bases with no gene match: 7. The CDR3 extends over 16 amino acids. Germline V gene sequence: CDR1 SGHVS, CDR2 FNYEAQ. Per the authors' pipeline: Estimated nucleated cell counts came from reference gene primer amplification. Using immunoSEQ multiplex PCR, the repertoire was profiled, and TCRdb retains in-frame clones only, with some absent. V, J and clone size are taken as reported in that table, and D and trimming were inferred from the DNA itself. The sample yields 99,000 or so clones, 65% to 90% seen once. Material for sequencing was peripheral blood. The chain combines TRBV7-6 with TRBJ2-1; 10 bases align to TRBD2. The receptor was isolated from a man aged 55 to 70 with acute or convalescent COVID-19. The CDR3 DNA sequence: TGTGCCAGCAGCCAACCTAGCGGGAGTGACTACAATGAGCAGTTCTTC. Amino acid sequence: CASSQPSGSDYNEQFF.